The 25 T cell receptor beta chains listed next were all sequenced from one sample in a study of T cells in Graves' hyperthyroidism and ophthalmopathy. The TCR beta CDR3 regions underwent amplification using RNA transcripts as the source. HTBI primers were used for first-round RT-PCR of the TCR CDR3. MiXCR was run by TCRdb on the multiplex PCR reads, yielding one entry per CDR3 protein. The table lists about 400,000 distinct CDR3 sequences, about 15% of them singletons, with around 7.3% in the top ten. The sample consisted of blood. Receptors originate from a woman under 30 with Graves' hyperthyroidism.

This clonotype was seen a few times. The chain joins TRBV19 to TRBJ1-2; 7 bases align to TRBD1. The CDR3 extends over 14 amino acids. Germline V gene lookup returns CDR1 LNHDA and CDR2 SQIVND (reference sequence). J gave up 4 bases and V 3 bases, and 5 bases lay outside the gene matches. This CDR3 is CASSMRGLGYGYTF. The CDR3 DNA reads as TGTGCCAGTAGTATGAGGGGGCTGGGCTATGGCTACACCTTC.

This clonotype was found many times. The V and J genes are TRBV14 and TRBJ2-2; unclear D gene. Germline CDR1 and CDR2: SGHDN and FVKESK. This CDR3 region has 18 residues. Trimming cost V 1 base and J 1 base, with 16 bases left between them. The CDR3 DNA follows: TGTGCCAGCAGCCAAGGCCTACCAAGACTGTGGAACACCGGGGAGCTGTTTTTT. It specifies CASSQGLPRLWNTGELFF.

This clonotype came up a few times. This sequence joins TRBV7-9 and TRBJ2-2, with TRBD1 matching over 7 bases. After removal of 2 bases from V and 3 bases from J, the junction contained 6 bases not matched to a gene. The CDR3 has 16 residues. Germline assignment: CDR1 SEHNR and CDR2 FQNEAQ (reference sequence). The CDR3 DNA is TGTGCCAGCAGCTTATTTACAGGGGCGGACACCGGGGAGCTGTTTTTT. Protein: CASSLFTGADTGELFF.

The chain is built from TRBV12-3 or TRBV12-4 and TRBJ2-1; D assignment may be TRBD1 or TRBD2 (5 bases each). The CDR3 loop spans 14 amino acids. V was trimmed by 5 bases and J by 7 bases, leaving 15 bases between them. The CDR3 reads CASSAAGTANEQFF. The CDR3 nucleotides are TGTGCCAGCAGTGCCGCCGGGACCGCGAATGAGCAGTTCTTC.

This clonotype was detected ten times or more. This chain connects TRBV13 to TRBJ2-2, with D unresolved. Germline V lookup: CDR1 PRHDT, CDR2 FYEKMQ (reference sequence). The CDR3 has 14 amino acids. With 3 bases removed from V and 6 bases from J, the gap between germline ends came to 11 bases. CDR3 in amino acids: CASSFRAAAGELFF. The DNA for the CDR3 is TGTGCCAGCAGCTTCAGAGCAGCCGCCGGGGAGCTGTTTTTT.

This clonotype occurred a few times. The rearrangement joins TRBV7-2 to TRBJ2-3; TRBD1 matches at 8 bases. The length of the CDR3 is 13 residues. V shed 9 bases and J 4 bases; nucleotides not matched to a gene: 6. CDR1 is SGHTA, CDR2 FQGNSA, per germline. CDR3 DNA: TGTGCCAGGACAGGGGATAGCCCAGATACGCAGTATTTT. This codes for CARTGDSPDTQYF.

In this sample, this clonotype turned up many times. This sequence joins TRBV27 and TRBJ2-5; 9 bases line up with TRBD2. The CDR3 has 13 residues. The V and J ends lost 6 bases and 5 bases, in that order; junction bases with no gene match: 4. Germline CDR1 MNHEY, CDR2 SMNVEV (reference sequence). CDR3 DNA sequence: TGTGCCAGCAGATTAGCGGGAGTGGAGACCCAGTACTTC. Protein: CASRLAGVETQYF.

This clonotype was detected only a few times. A read error may be the cause here, since a much bigger clone is one base away. The chain recombines TRBV30 with TRBJ2-2; D ambiguous. CDR1 and CDR2 from the germline V gene are GTSNPN and SVGIG (reference sequence). The CDR3 is 17 amino acids. CDR3 DNA sequence: TGTGCCCGGAGTGTACCCCGTGCCAGCGACCACACCGGGGAGCTGTTTTTT. It translates to CARSVPRASDHTGELFF.

This clonotype was counted between two and nine times. This chain links TRBV2 with TRBJ1-1; D not resolved. The CDR3 consists of 13 residues. CDR1 is SNHLY, CDR2 FYNNEI, per germline. Between the trimmed V and J ends, which lost 7 bases and 0 bases, there was a span of 9 bases. In DNA, the CDR3 is TGTGCCAGCAAAGGACTTATGAACACTGAAGCTTTCTTT. It codes for CASKGLMNTEAFF.

A few counts support this clonotype. The V call is TRBV29-1, the J call TRBJ2-7, with D unclear. Trimming removed 2 bases at V and 2 bases at J, with 16 bases between. Germline lookup yields CDR1 SQVTM and CDR2 ANQGSEA. The CDR3 has 15 amino acids. CDR3 coding DNA: TGCAGCGTTGAAAAGGTAGGGCAGAGAACCTACGAGCAGTACTTC. It yields the protein CSVEKVGQRTYEQYF.

This clonotype was counted many times. The gene calls are TRBV12-3 or TRBV12-4 and TRBJ2-5, with unresolved D. The CDR3 is made up of 15 amino acids. V lost 3 bases, J lost 2 bases, and 13 bases lay in between. The DNA of the CDR3 is TGTGCCAGCAGTTTCCAGACCCTTACACAAGAGACCCAGTACTTC. It specifies CASSFQTLTQETQYF.

The table lists this clonotype with a few counts. The chain recombines TRBV18 with TRBJ1-1; the D is unclear. The CDR3 is 13 amino acids. The V and J ends lost 3 bases and 0 bases respectively, with 5 bases between them. Germline V gene data show CDR1 as KGHSH and CDR2 as LQKENI. The CDR3 DNA reads as TGTGCCAGCTCACCGGAGATGAACACTGAAGCTTTCTTT. It codes for CASSPEMNTEAFF.

The table lists this clonotype with many counts. The rearrangement links TRBV7-9 to TRBJ2-5; 7 nucleotides match TRBD1. The CDR3 is 13 amino acids. Looked up from germline, CDR1 is SEHNR and CDR2 is FQNEAQ (reference sequence). Trimming took 7 bases from V and 5 from J; bases not matched to a gene: 7. As DNA, the CDR3 is TGTGCCAGCACCCCCGACAGGGCGGAGACCCAGTACTTC. This translates into CASTPDRAETQYF. Drawing the rest from reference TRBV7-9 and TRBJ2-5, the complete variable domain is DTGVSQNPRHKITKRGQNVTFRCDPISEHNRLYWYRQTLGQGPEFLTYFQNEAQLEKSRLLSDRFSAERPKGSFSTLEIQRTEQGDSAMYLCASTPDRAETQYFGPGTRLLVL.

This clonotype was seen repeatedly, ten times or more. This chain joins TRBV29-1 and TRBJ1-1; D is unclear. This CDR3 comprises 13 residues. The V gene's germline CDR1 is SQVTM and CDR2 ANQGSEA. Trimming stripped 7 bases from V and 4 bases from J, with 16 bases between. The CDR3 region has the DNA TGCAGCGCTCTCGAGGTTGTGGCCACTGAAGCTTTCTTT. Protein sequence: CSALEVVATEAFF.

This clonotype turned up a few times. A much larger clonotype is one base distant, so this may be a read error. This chain links TRBV7-6 with TRBJ2-1; D is possibly TRBD2 (5 bases). This CDR3 region has 16 residues. CDR1 and CDR2 from the germline V gene are SGHVS and FNYEAQ. CDR3 amino acids: CASSLPPWGDYSEQFF. CDR3 in DNA: TGTGCCAGCAGCTTACCGCCTTGGGGAGACTACAGTGAGCAGTTCTTC.

This clonotype appeared many times. The rearrangement uses TRBV12-3 or TRBV12-4 and TRBJ2-6; the D is unclear. V lost 4 bases and J lost 3, with 10 bases in between. The CDR3 extends over 15 amino acids. The CDR3 spells CASSYRASGANVLTF. CDR3 nucleotide sequence: TGTGCCAGCAGTTATAGAGCGAGTGGGGCCAACGTCCTGACTTTC.

This clonotype was recorded many times. V usage is TRBV11-2 and J usage is TRBJ2-3, with D unresolved. Looked up from germline, CDR1 is SGHAT and CDR2 is FQNNGV. With 5 bases removed from V and 11 bases from J, the gap between germline ends came to 17 bases. This CDR3 contains 13 residues. The chain's CDR3 is CASSIPGSIRQYF. DNA of the CDR3: TGTGCCAGCAGCATCCCAGGCTCGATAAGGCAGTATTTT. Full variable domain (missing parts from reference TRBV11-2 and TRBJ2-3): EAGVAQSPRYKIIEKRQSVAFWCNPISGHATLYWYQQILGQGPKLLIQFQNNGVVDDSQLPKDRFSAERLKGVDSTLKIQPAKLEDSAVYLCASSIPGSIRQYFGPGTRLTVL.

In its sample, this clonotype was seen many times. The chain uses TRBV6-1 and TRBJ2-7; D unclear. The germline CDR1 and CDR2 sequences are MNHNS and SASEGT. The CDR3 is made up of 15 amino acids. Trimming removed 0 bases at V and 5 bases at J, with 14 bases between. In nucleotides, the CDR3 is TGTGCCAGCAGTGAAGCGCCGGACGGCTCAGACGAGCAGTACTTC. This translates into CASSEAPDGSDEQYF.

The V and J genes are TRBV19 and TRBJ1-2, with unresolved D. Germline lookup yields CDR1 LNHDA and CDR2 SQIVND (reference sequence). The CDR3 totals 13 residues. V was cut by 8 bases and J by 4 bases, with 14 bases left in between. CDR3 sequence (DNA): TGTGCCAGTGCCCCCGCGGATGGCTATGGCTACACCTTC. Amino acids: CASAPADGYGYTF.

This clonotype came up many times. The chain employs TRBV12-3 or TRBV12-4 and TRBJ1-2; 7 bases are a match to TRBD1. The CDR3 length is 14 residues. With V trimmed by 5 bases and J by 4 bases, 7 bases remained unmatched. CDR3 sequence: CASSRGTVLYGYTF. For the CDR3, the DNA is TGTGCCAGCAGTCGTGGGACAGTGCTCTATGGCTACACCTTC.

The V call is TRBV5-1, the J call TRBJ2-5; 7 bases are shared with TRBD1. The germline gives CDR1 SGHRS, CDR2 YFSETQ. The CDR3 runs 16 residues. The ends lost 4 bases at V and 0 bases at J; junction bases unmatched: 9. The CDR3 DNA follows: TGCGCCAGCAGCAAGACGGGACAGCTCAACCAAGAGACCCAGTACTTC. Translated, it gives CASSKTGQLNQETQYF.

This clonotype has at least ten counts. The rearrangement uses TRBV3-1 and TRBJ2-5; D may correspond to TRBD1 or TRBD2 (5 bases each). V was cut by 4 bases and J by 6 bases, with 12 bases left in between. CDR3 length: 13 residues. Germline V gene lookup returns CDR1 LGHDT and CDR2 YNNKEL (reference sequence). The CDR3 DNA is TGTGCCAGCAGCCCCGGATGGGGGAAGACCCAGTACTTC. It yields the protein CASSPGWGKTQYF.

This clonotype was observed a handful of times. The rearrangement joins TRBV2 to TRBJ1-2; tentative D call: TRBD1 (5 bases). The germline gives CDR1 SNHLY, CDR2 FYNNEI. Trimming removed 6 bases from V and 4 bases from J, with 6 bases in between. CDR3 size: 11 residues. The chain's CDR3 is CASRDIYGYTF. As DNA, the CDR3 is TGTGCCAGCAGGGACATCTATGGCTACACCTTC.

This rearrangement joins TRBV7-3 to TRBJ2-1; a weak D match, TRBD2 (5 bases). Germline values: CDR1 SGHTA, CDR2 FQGTGA. Trimming pared 8 bases from V and 9 bases from J, leaving 20 bases between. The CDR3 is 14 residues long. This chain's CDR3 is CASPTLAAICEQFF. The CDR3 bases are TGTGCCAGCCCCACCCTAGCTGCTATTTGTGAGCAGTTCTTC.

This clonotype was counted between two and nine times. V usage is TRBV9 and J usage is TRBJ1-3; maybe TRBD1 (5 bases). Trimming removed 0 bases from V and 4 bases from J, with 8 bases in between. CDR1 is SGDLS, CDR2 YYNGEE, per germline. The CDR3 is made up of 14 amino acids. The CDR3 DNA reads TGTGCCAGCAGCGTAGATGGGGGAGGAAACACCATATATTTT. It specifies CASSVDGGGNTIYF.